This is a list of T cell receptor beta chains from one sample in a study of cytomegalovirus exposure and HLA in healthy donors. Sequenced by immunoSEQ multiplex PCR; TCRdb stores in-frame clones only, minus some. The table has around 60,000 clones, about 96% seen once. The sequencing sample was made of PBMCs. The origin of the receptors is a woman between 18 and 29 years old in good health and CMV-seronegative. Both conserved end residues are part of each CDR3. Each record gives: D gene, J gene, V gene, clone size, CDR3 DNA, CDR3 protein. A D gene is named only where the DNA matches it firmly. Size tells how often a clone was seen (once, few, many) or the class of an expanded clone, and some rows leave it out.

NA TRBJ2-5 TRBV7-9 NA TGTGCCAGCAGCGTCGGGTGGGGCGGAGAGACCCAGTACTTC CASSVGWGGETQYF
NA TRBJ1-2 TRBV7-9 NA TGTGCCAGCGGCGGGGGGCAGATCTATGGCTACACCTTC CASGGGQIYGYTF
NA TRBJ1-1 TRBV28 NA TGTGCCAGCAGTTTATGGGGGGGAGGAGCTTTCTTT CASSLWGGGAFF
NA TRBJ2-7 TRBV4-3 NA TGCGCCAGGGGGGCAGGGTGGGGCGAGCAGTACTTC CARGAGWGEQYF
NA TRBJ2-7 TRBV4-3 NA TGCGCCAGCAGCCAAGTCAGGGAGGGGGAAAGCTCCTACGAGCAGTACTTC CASSQVREGESSYEQYF
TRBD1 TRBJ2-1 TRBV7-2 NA TGTGCCAGCAGCCAGGCGGGACAGGGGGCGGGTGAGCAGTTCTTC CASSQAGQGAGEQFF
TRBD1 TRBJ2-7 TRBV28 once TGTGCCAGCAGGGGACAGGGGGCAAGGGAGCAGTACTTC CASRGQGAREQYF
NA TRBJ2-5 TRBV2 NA TGTGCCAGCAGCCGACAGGCCCAAGAGACCCAGTACTTC CASSRQAQETQYF
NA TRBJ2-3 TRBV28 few TGTGCCAGCAGTTTAAGGCGAGCGGTAGGCACAGATACGCAGTATTTT CASSLRRAVGTDTQYF
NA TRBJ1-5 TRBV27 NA TGTGCCAGCAGGAGGAGCCCTGACAATCAGCCCCAGCATTTT CASRRSPDNQPQHF
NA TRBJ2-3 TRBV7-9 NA TGTGCCAGCAGCTTCACGGGCGGGACTCTATTTGGCACAGATACGCAGTATTTT CASSFTGGTLFGTDTQYF
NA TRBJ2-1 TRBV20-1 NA TGCAGTGCTATGGGCGGGGCACAGTTCTTC CSAMGGAQFF
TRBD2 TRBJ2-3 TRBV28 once TGTGCCAGCAGTTTATCGGGACTAGTAGGGGGCACAGATACGCAGTATTTT CASSLSGLVGGTDTQYF
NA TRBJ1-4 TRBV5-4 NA TGTGCCAGCAGCTTACAGGGAAATGAAAAACTGTTTTTT CASSLQGNEKLFF
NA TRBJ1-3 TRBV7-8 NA TGTGCCAGCAGCCGGCGGGGCAGGGCCGGAAACACCATATATTTT CASSRRGRAGNTIYF
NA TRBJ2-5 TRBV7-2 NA TGTGCCAGCAGCCCCGACAGGCCTGGCGAGACCCAGTACTTC CASSPDRPGETQYF
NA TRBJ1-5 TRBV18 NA TGTGCCAGCTCCCTCGAGGGGGAGTATCAGCCCCAGCATTTT CASSLEGEYQPQHF
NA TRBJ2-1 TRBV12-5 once TGTGCTAGTGGTTTGGGAGCGGTTTCGAATGAGCAGTTCTTC CASGLGAVSNEQFF
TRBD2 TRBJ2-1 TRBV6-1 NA TGTGCCAGCAGTGAAGCTAGCGGGAGCTACAATGAGCAGTTCTTC CASSEASGSYNEQFF
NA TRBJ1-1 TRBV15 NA TGTGCCACCAGCACAGACCCCACACGGGAGGGGGGTCCCTTGGTCGCTGAAGCTTTCTTT CATSTDPTREGGPLVAEAFF
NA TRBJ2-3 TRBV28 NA TGTGCCAGCAAGAGGGACACAGATACGCAGTATTTT CASKRDTDTQYF
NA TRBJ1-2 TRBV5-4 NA TGTGCCAGCAGCCCCGGCGGACAGAACTATGGCTACACCTTC CASSPGGQNYGYTF
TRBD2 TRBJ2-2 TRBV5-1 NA TGCGCCAGCAGCTTGGAGGGACTAGCCCGAGGGGGCGGGGAGCTGTTTTTT CASSLEGLARGGGELFF
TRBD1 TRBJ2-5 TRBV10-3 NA TGTGCCATCAGTGAGACCCAGGACAGGGCCCAAGAGACCCAGTACTTC CAISETQDRAQETQYF
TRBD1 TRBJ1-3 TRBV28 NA TGTGCCAGCACCCCGGGACAGGGGGCTGGAAACACCATATATTTT CASTPGQGAGNTIYF
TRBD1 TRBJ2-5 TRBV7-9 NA TGTGCCAGCAGCCCCGGGGACAGGCAAGAGACCCAGTACTTC CASSPGDRQETQYF
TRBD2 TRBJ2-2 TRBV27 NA TGTGCCAGCCGCTTCGGGGGGACCGGGGAGCTGTTTTTT CASRFGGTGELFF
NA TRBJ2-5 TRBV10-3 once TGTGCCTCGGGGGAGCCCCGGGAGACCCAGTACTTC CASGEPRETQYF
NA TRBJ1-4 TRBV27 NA TGTGCCAGCACCCGTCTTGAAAAACTGTTTTTT CASTRLEKLFF
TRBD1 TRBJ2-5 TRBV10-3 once TGTGCCATCAGTGCCACAAGACAGGGCCCTCGAGAGACCCAGTACTTC CAISATRQGPRETQYF
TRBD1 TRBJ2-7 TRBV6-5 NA TGTGCCAGCAGCCAGGGACAGCACTACGAGCAGTACTTC CASSQGQHYEQYF
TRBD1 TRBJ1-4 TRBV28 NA TGTGCCAGCAGTTTAGGTGGACAGGGTAATGAAAAACTGTTTTTT CASSLGGQGNEKLFF
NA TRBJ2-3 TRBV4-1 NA TGCGCCAGCAGCCAAGGGGGTAGCGGAATTAGCACAGATACGCAGTATTTT CASSQGGSGISTDTQYF
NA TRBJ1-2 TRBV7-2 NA TGTGCCAGCAGCTTAGGGGCCAGCCAGACGTTCTATGGCTACACCTTC CASSLGASQTFYGYTF
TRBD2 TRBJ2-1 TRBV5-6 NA TGTGCCAGCAGCTTCTCTGCGGGAGGCTCCTACAATGAGCAGTTCTTC CASSFSAGGSYNEQFF
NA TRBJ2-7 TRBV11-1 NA TGTGCCAGCAGCTTTGGGACCGGGGGAACCTACGAGCAGTACTTC CASSFGTGGTYEQYF
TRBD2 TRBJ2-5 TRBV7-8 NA TGTGCCAGCAGCCCAAGACTAGCGGGAGGGCCTGAGCTAGAGACCCAGTACTTC CASSPRLAGGPELETQYF
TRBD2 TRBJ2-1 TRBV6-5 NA TGTGCCAGCAGCCCTAGCGGGGGGCCATACAATGAGCAGTTCTTC CASSPSGGPYNEQFF
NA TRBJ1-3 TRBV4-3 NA TGCGCCAGCAGCCAAGATATGGGGTGGATTCAGGGCACCATATATTTT CASSQDMGWIQGTIYF
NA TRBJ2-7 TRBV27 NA TGTGCCAGCAGTTTAGGGCCGGGCAGGGCCTACGAGCAGTACTTC CASSLGPGRAYEQYF